A single sample is the source of the 3 T cell receptor beta chains below, sequenced in a study of control samples from healthy donors and cancer patients. Measured with immunoSEQ multiplex PCR; TCRdb has only the in-frame clones, and not every one. The sample lists 90,000 to 110,000 clones; roughly 80% were seen once. Sequenced material: blood. These receptors came from a woman in her forties or fifties in good health.

The chain has TRBV5-1 and TRBJ1-2; tentatively, D is TRBD1 (5 bases). V lost 0 bases to trimming and J lost 4 bases, with 7 bases between them. Germline values: CDR1 SGHRS, CDR2 YFSETQ. The CDR3 sequence is 13 residues long. CDR3 amino acids: CASSLDDSYGYTF. The CDR3 DNA is TGCGCCAGCAGCTTGGACGACAGCTATGGCTACACCTTC.

The rearrangement links TRBV30 to TRBJ1-5, with TRBD1 matching 9 bases. J gave up 4 bases and V 3 bases, and 4 bases lay outside the gene matches. This CDR3 region has 14 residues. The germline gives CDR1 GTSNPN, CDR2 SVGIG (reference sequence). The CDR3 here is CAWSPGQGNQPQHF. The CDR3 nucleotides read TGTGCCTGGAGCCCGGGACAGGGTAATCAGCCCCAGCATTTT.

V gene TRBV7-9 combines with J gene TRBJ2-1; D gene unclear. The CDR3 runs to 11 residues. V was cut by 4 bases and J by 6 bases, with 4 bases left in between. Germline-derived CDR1 and CDR2 are SEHNR and FQNEAQ (reference sequence). CDR3 protein: CASSSLNEQFF. The CDR3 DNA sequence: TGTGCCAGCAGCTCCCTCAATGAGCAGTTCTTC.